The 32 T cell receptor beta chains in this list originate from one sample, sequenced in a study of T cells after yellow fever vaccination. TCRdb re-called the 5' RACE reads through MiXCR, storing one row per CDR3 protein. The profile shows more than 300,000 distinct CDR3 sequences, about 11% of them singletons. The starting material was CD4+ T cells sorted from PBMCs, obtained 45 days after the yellow fever booster vaccination. The receptors were gathered from a man aged 18 to 30 who received the YFV17D yellow fever vaccine.

This clonotype has more than one count but fewer than ten. This chain uses TRBV9 with TRBJ2-5; D possibly corresponds to TRBD2 (6 bases). Trimming shortened V by 2 bases and J by 5 bases, and 13 bases separated the two germline ends. Germline V gives CDR1 SGDLS, CDR2 YYNGEE. The CDR3 contains 14 residues. CDR3 nucleotide sequence: TGTGCCAGCAGCGTGGCCCCACGGGGGGAGACCCAGTACTTC. Its translation: CASSVAPRGETQYF.

The chain links TRBV6-2 or TRBV6-3 to TRBJ2-1, with 11 nucleotides matching TRBD1. The germline CDR1 and CDR2 sequences are MNHEY and SVGEGT. This CDR3 region has 12 residues. V trimming: 8 bases; J trimming: 7 bases; junction bases outside the gene matches: 1. This CDR3 reads CASGDRGNEQFF. The CDR3 coding sequence is TGTGCCAGCGGGGACAGGGGGAATGAGCAGTTCTTC.

This clonotype was seen repeatedly, ten times or more. This chain links TRBV7-2 with TRBJ2-2; D assignment may be TRBD1 or TRBD2 (6 bases each). The CDR3 has 14 residues. The V end lost 3 bases, the J end lost 5 bases, and 10 bases lay between the germline ends. Germline CDR1 SGHTA, CDR2 FQGNSA. CDR3 coding DNA: TGTGCCAGCAGCTTCGGGGGCGAGACCGGGGAGCTGTTTTTT. This gives the protein CASSFGGETGELFF.

The chain recombines TRBV30 with TRBJ1-5; D may be TRBD1 (5 bases). Germline V gene lookup returns CDR1 GTSNPN and CDR2 SVGIG (reference sequence). The CDR3 is made up of 13 amino acids. Trimming took 1 base from V and 7 from J, leaving 11 bases between them. The CDR3 nucleotides are TGTGCCTGGAGTGGACCTCAGGGACAGCCCCAGCATTTT. Its translation is CAWSGPQGQPQHF.

In this sample, this clonotype turned up many times. The V call is TRBV4-3, the J call TRBJ1-1; no definite D call. The CDR3 has 11 amino acids. CDR1 is LGHNA, CDR2 YSLEER, per germline. Trimming removed 1 base at V and 6 bases at J, with 3 bases between. The CDR3: CASSQGAEAFF. The DNA of the CDR3 is TGCGCCAGCAGCCAAGGGGCTGAAGCTTTCTTT.

This chain uses TRBV24-1 with TRBJ2-1; D remains ambiguous. Trimming shortened V by 0 bases and J by 8 bases, and 4 bases separated the two germline ends. CDR1 and CDR2 (germline): KGHDR, SFDVKD. This CDR3 spans 12 amino acids. As DNA, the CDR3 is TGTGCCACCAGTGATTTGGGGTATGAGCAGTTCTTC. Its translation is CATSDLGYEQFF.

This clonotype was seen a handful of times. The chain recombines TRBV10-3 with TRBJ1-2; tentative D call: TRBD1 (5 bases). V was cut by 10 bases and J by 0 bases, with 12 bases left in between. CDR1 and CDR2 (germline): ENHRY, SYGVKD. The CDR3 has 13 amino acids. CDR3 coding DNA: TGTGCCACCTCGGCGGGGCCTAACTATGGCTACACCTTC. Its protein product is CATSAGPNYGYTF.

This clonotype was seen more than once but under ten times. V usage is TRBV10-3 and J usage is TRBJ2-2; the D gene is possibly TRBD1 (6 bases). The CDR3 runs to 14 residues. With 7 bases removed from V and 0 bases from J, the gap between germline ends came to 9 bases. Looked up from germline, CDR1 is ENHRY and CDR2 is SYGVKD. CDR3 coding DNA: TGTGCCATCAACGGACAGACGAACACCGGGGAGCTGTTTTTT. It is translated as CAINGQTNTGELFF.

Ten or more counts support this clonotype. The chain couples TRBV5-1 to TRBJ2-1; 11 nucleotides match TRBD1. J lost 6 bases, V lost 2 bases, and 7 bases had no gene match. Germline assignment: CDR1 SGHRS and CDR2 YFSETQ. The CDR3 runs 16 residues. The CDR3 here is CASSFNPGQGVNEQFF. CDR3 nucleotide sequence: TGCGCCAGCAGCTTCAATCCGGGACAGGGGGTCAATGAGCAGTTCTTC.

V usage is TRBV4-3 and J usage is TRBJ1-2; D possibly corresponds to TRBD1 (5 bases). This CDR3 contains 15 residues. The germline gives CDR1 LGHNA, CDR2 YSLEER. Trimming cost V 1 base and J 4 bases, with 13 bases left between them. The CDR3 loop reads CASSQGPGISYGYTF. In DNA form, the CDR3 reads TGCGCCAGCAGCCAAGGGCCAGGGATAAGCTATGGCTACACCTTC.

The rearrangement links TRBV4-2 to TRBJ1-1, with D possibly matching TRBD1 (6 bases). This CDR3 is built from 16 residues. V was trimmed by 2 bases and J by 0 bases, leaving 13 bases between them. The germline gives CDR1 LGHNA, CDR2 YNFKEQ. CDR3 in DNA: TGTGCCAGCAGCCAATTAGGGAGGGGGTTGAACACTGAAGCTTTCTTT. Translation gives CASSQLGRGLNTEAFF.

The gene calls are TRBV5-1 and TRBJ2-3; D is possibly TRBD1 or TRBD2 (5 bases each). With 6 bases removed from V and 2 bases from J, the gap between germline ends came to 13 bases. The CDR3 is 14 amino acids. CDR1 SGHRS and CDR2 YFSETQ come from the germline V gene. The CDR3 DNA is TGCGCCAGCATGGGGGTCAGCCCCACAGATACGCAGTATTTT. Amino acids: CASMGVSPTDTQYF.

The V call is TRBV11-3, the J call TRBJ2-1, with D hard to call. CDR3 length: 8 amino acids. Deletions cut 7 bases from V and 16 bases from J, with 8 bases between. Germline CDR1 and CDR2: SGHNT and YENEEA. DNA of the CDR3: TGTGCCAGCACCCCCGGATTCTTC. It encodes CASTPGFF.

V and J are TRBV5-1 and TRBJ2-7; D possibly corresponds to TRBD2 (6 bases). V lost 4 bases and J lost 7, with 21 bases in between. Germline V gene lookup returns CDR1 SGHRS and CDR2 YFSETQ. This CDR3 contains 15 residues. CDR3 loop: CASSSQGGGSGEQYF. The CDR3 nucleotides are TGCGCCAGCAGCAGCCAGGGAGGCGGGTCGGGGGAGCAGTACTTC.

There are a few counts of this clonotype. CDR3 protein: CASSKTGGETQYF. In DNA, the CDR3 is TGTGCCAGCAGCAAGACAGGGGGAGAGACCCAGTACTTC. The chain uses TRBV21-1 and TRBJ2-5; TRBD1 is taken as the D call from the table, unchecked against the DNA. TRBV21-1 is noted as a pseudogene. This CDR3 is built from 13 residues.

V gene TRBV3-1 combines with J gene TRBJ2-1, with D perhaps TRBD1 or TRBD2 (7 bases each). Germline CDR1 reads LGHDT; CDR2 reads YNNKEL (reference sequence). There are 16 residues in the CDR3. The V end was cut by 4 bases, the J end by 6 bases, with 19 bases between. This chain's CDR3 is CASSPGGARTRNEQFF. Written as DNA, the CDR3 is TGTGCCAGCAGCCCAGGGGGGGCCAGGACACGCAATGAGCAGTTCTTC.

This clonotype showed up just a few times. The rearrangement links TRBV9 to TRBJ1-2; 7 positions match TRBD1. CDR3 length: 12 amino acids. V gave up 5 bases and J gave up 8 bases; unmatched junction bases: 6. Germline V lookup: CDR1 SGDLS, CDR2 YYNGEE. CDR3 residues: CASSRGTAGYTF. The CDR3 DNA reads TGTGCCAGCAGTAGGGGGACAGCCGGCTACACCTTC.

The chain carries TRBV6-5 and TRBJ2-3; 9 bases fit TRBD2. The CDR3 totals 15 residues. Looked up from germline, CDR1 is MNHEY and CDR2 is SVGAGI. V lost 8 bases and J lost 8; bases outside the gene matches: 14. CDR3 sequence reads: CASLPGGGGAGTQYF. The CDR3 region has the DNA TGTGCCAGCCTCCCCGGGGGCGGGGGGGCAGGTACGCAGTATTTT.

This clonotype appeared many times. V is TRBV6-5 and J is TRBJ2-3; D unresolved. The germline CDR1 and CDR2 sequences are MNHEY and SVGAGI. The length of the CDR3 is 12 residues. V lost 9 bases, J lost 13 bases, and 20 bases lay in between. In DNA, the CDR3 is TGTGCCAGTCGGTACCCCCACAGCCATAAGTATTTT. Its translation: CASRYPHSHKYF.

Ten or more counts support this clonotype. The genes are TRBV29-1 and TRBJ2-7; D may be TRBD1 (6 bases). The germline V and J ends were trimmed by 6 bases and 5 bases, with 11 bases remaining between them. Germline-derived CDR1 and CDR2 are SQVTM and ANQGSEA. This CDR3 is 11 amino acids long. The CDR3 DNA reads TGCAGCGTCAACAGGGTCAACGAGCAGTACTTC. Amino acids: CSVNRVNEQYF.

This clonotype showed up just a few times. V usage is TRBV5-1 and J usage is TRBJ1-2, with D unclear. Between the trimmed V and J ends, which lost 5 bases and 4 bases, there was a span of 12 bases. CDR1 is SGHRS, CDR2 YFSETQ, per germline. CDR3 length equals 13 residues. CDR3: CASSPESPYGYTF. The CDR3 region has the DNA TGCGCCAGCAGTCCGGAGTCCCCCTATGGCTACACCTTC.

This clonotype was found a few times. The chain couples TRBV6-6 to TRBJ2-7; D is tentatively TRBD1 or TRBD2 (5 bases each). This CDR3 has 12 amino acids. CDR1 is MNHNY, CDR2 SVGAGI, per germline (reference sequence). V was cut by 6 bases and J by 1 base, with 7 bases left in between. CDR3 loop: CASSEGSYEQYV. The CDR3, as DNA: TGTGCCAGCAGCGAGGGGTCCTACGAGCAGTACGTC.

This clonotype was picked up a small number of times. V is TRBV3-1 and J is TRBJ2-5; 9 positions match TRBD1. CDR1 and CDR2 (germline): LGHDT, YNNKEL (reference sequence). J was trimmed by 4 bases and V by 4 bases; bases with no gene match: 4. CDR3 length equals 14 residues. The CDR3 loop reads CASSRLDRGETQYF. The DNA of the CDR3 is TGTGCCAGCAGCCGGCTGGACAGGGGAGAGACCCAGTACTTC.

The chain joins TRBV18 to TRBJ2-5, with a weak D call TRBD2 (6 bases). Germline CDR1 KGHSH, CDR2 LQKENI. CDR3 length: 15 residues. V lost 4 bases and J lost 4, with 16 bases in between. CDR3 nucleotide sequence: TGTGCCAGCTCACATAGCGGTAGAGCTGGAGAGACCCAGTACTTC. This codes for CASSHSGRAGETQYF. The variable domain in full, completed from reference TRBV18 and TRBJ2-5, reads NAGVMQNPRHLVRRRGQEARLRCSPMKGHSHVYWYRQLPEEGLKFMVYLQKENIIDESGMPKERFSAEFPKEGPSILRIQQVVRGDSAAYFCASSHSGRAGETQYFGPGTRLLVL.

This sequence joins TRBV5-4 and TRBJ1-4; D might be TRBD1 (6 bases). CDR1 and CDR2 (germline): SGHNT, YYREEE (reference sequence). The ends were cut back, 4 bases at V and 0 bases at J, with 19 bases in the middle. This CDR3 has 18 amino acids. The CDR3 region has the DNA TGTGCCAGCAGCCGGGGTGCGGGGGCGAGTTCAACTAATGAAAAACTGTTTTTT. It is translated as CASSRGAGASSTNEKLFF.

The chain employs TRBV20-1 and TRBJ1-1, with D tentatively TRBD1 (5 bases). Trimming shortened V by 3 bases and J by 6 bases, and 14 bases separated the two germline ends. Germline V gene lookup returns CDR1 DFQATT and CDR2 SNEGSKA (reference sequence). This CDR3 is built from 13 residues. CDR3 nucleotide sequence: TGCAGTGCTAGGCAAACTTGGGGGGCTGAAGCTTTCTTT. It codes for CSARQTWGAEAFF.

The rearrangement uses TRBV6-6 and TRBJ1-2; D remains unclear. Trimming pared 7 bases from V and 3 bases from J, leaving 15 bases between. The CDR3 is 14 amino acids. CDR1 and CDR2 (germline): MNHNY, SVGAGI (reference sequence). The CDR3 loop is CASKEGQDYYGYTF. As DNA, the CDR3 is TGTGCCAGCAAAGAGGGCCAGGACTACTATGGCTACACCTTC.

In its sample, this clonotype was seen many times. The chain uses TRBV10-2 and TRBJ2-7; the D gene could be TRBD1 or TRBD2 (5 bases each). From germline, CDR1 is WSHSY and CDR2 SAAADI. CDR3 length equals 14 residues. V was cut by 8 bases and J by 6 bases, with 20 bases left in between. The DNA for the CDR3 is TGCGCCAGCTCACCGGGGCAAGGGGCTCTCGAGCAGTACTTC. Translation: CASSPGQGALEQYF.

In this sample, this clonotype turned up a few times. The gene calls are TRBV6-6 and TRBJ2-1; D ambiguous. CDR3 length: 11 residues. V was trimmed by 8 bases and J by 7 bases, leaving 9 bases between them. The germline V gene has CDR1 MNHNY and CDR2 SVGAGI (reference sequence). The CDR3 coding sequence is TGTGCCAGCCTGACCTGGAATGAGCAGTTCTTC. It is translated as CASLTWNEQFF.

The chain links TRBV9 to TRBJ1-1; 8 bases are shared with TRBD1. The germline V gene encodes CDR1 SGDLS and CDR2 YYNGEE. The CDR3 sequence is 12 residues long. V lost 4 bases to trimming and J lost 11 bases; unmatched junction nucleotides: 7. The DNA for the CDR3 is TGTGCCAGCAGCCCCCGGACAGGGAACGCTTTCTTT. Its translation is CASSPRTGNAFF.

V gene TRBV7-2 combines with J gene TRBJ1-2; 9 positions match TRBD1. The CDR3 length is 15 residues. The germline V gene encodes CDR1 SGHTA and CDR2 FQGNSA. With V trimmed by 5 bases and J by 4 bases, 8 bases remained unmatched. The CDR3 DNA sequence: TGTGCCAGCAGCCTTCAGACAGGGGGATTCTATGGCTACACCTTC. This sequence encodes CASSLQTGGFYGYTF.

The chain recombines TRBV7-8 with TRBJ2-3; D not resolved. This CDR3 is built from 16 residues. Germline CDR1 is SGHVS and CDR2 is FQNEAQ. The V end lost 1 base, the J end lost 4 bases, and 15 bases lay between the germline ends. CDR3 sequence reads: CASSLGTSFLADTQYF. The CDR3 region has the DNA TGTGCCAGCAGCTTAGGAACCTCATTTCTCGCAGATACGCAGTATTTT.